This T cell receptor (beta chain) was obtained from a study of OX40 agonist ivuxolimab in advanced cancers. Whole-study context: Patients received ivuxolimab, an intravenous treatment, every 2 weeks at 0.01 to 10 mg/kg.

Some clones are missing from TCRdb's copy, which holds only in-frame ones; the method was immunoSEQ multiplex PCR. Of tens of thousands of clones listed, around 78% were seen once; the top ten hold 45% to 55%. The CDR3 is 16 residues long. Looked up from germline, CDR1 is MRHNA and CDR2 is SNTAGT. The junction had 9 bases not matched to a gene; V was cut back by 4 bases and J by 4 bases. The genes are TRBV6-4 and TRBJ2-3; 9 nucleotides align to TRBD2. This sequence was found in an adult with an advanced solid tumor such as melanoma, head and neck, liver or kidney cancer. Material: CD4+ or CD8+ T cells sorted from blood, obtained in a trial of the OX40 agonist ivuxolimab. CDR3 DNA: TGTGCCAGCAGTGCAACAACCGGCGGGAGGGCAGATACGCAGTATTTT. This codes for CASSATTGGRADTQYF.